The 8 T cell receptor beta chains below were found in one sample sequenced in a study of blood T cell repertoires in COVID-19. Repertoires were generated with immunoSEQ multiplex PCR, while TCRdb's copy carries only in-frame clones and drops some. The sample shows just over 90,000 clones, 80% of them seen only once. Sequenced material: peripheral blood. These TCRs come from a human donor in a cohort sampled during active COVID-19.

In this sample, this clone turned up once. The chain carries TRBV6-6 and TRBJ1-5, with D unclear. V was cut by 10 bases and J by 4 bases, with 17 bases left in between. The CDR3 has 14 residues. Germline V lookup: CDR1 MNHNY, CDR2 SVGAGI (reference sequence). CDR3 sequence reads: CAIREWADNQPQHF. The CDR3 DNA reads TGTGCCATACGGGAGTGGGCGGATAATCAGCCCCAGCATTTT.

This clone was seen a handful of times. The rearrangement links TRBV28 to TRBJ2-7, with 10 bases fitting TRBD1. Germline values: CDR1 MDHEN, CDR2 SYDVKM. V shed 7 bases, J shed 2 bases, and the junction held 20 bases outside the gene matches. The CDR3 totals 19 residues. DNA of the CDR3: TGTGCCAGCACCCACGGGACAGGGGAAGGCGGGAGCTTTACCTACGAGCAGTACTTC. Its translation: CASTHGTGEGGSFTYEQYF.

This clone has only a few counts. This chain connects TRBV18 to TRBJ1-2, with D hard to call. The length of the CDR3 is 15 residues. The germline V gene has CDR1 KGHSH and CDR2 LQKENI. Trimming took off 3 bases at V and 4 bases at J, with 15 bases between the two ends. This CDR3 reads CASSPSGIETYGYTF. In DNA form, the CDR3 reads TGTGCCAGCTCACCCTCGGGGATTGAGACCTATGGCTACACCTTC.

The rearrangement links TRBV5-1 to TRBJ2-7, with TRBD2 matching over 7 bases. The ends lost 3 bases at V and 4 bases at J; junction bases unmatched: 19. The germline V gene encodes CDR1 SGHRS and CDR2 YFSETQ. This CDR3 contains 18 residues. CDR3 sequence: CASSSHARTLGGNYEQYF. Here the CDR3 DNA reads TGCGCCAGCAGCTCGCACGCGCGGACTTTGGGGGGGAATTACGAGCAGTACTTC.

As concerns this clone: A junction boundary mismatches the germline segment, possibly from a read error. The chain has TRBV7-7 and TRBJ2-3; possibly TRBD1 for D (5 bases). In germline, CDR1 is SSHAT, CDR2 FNYEAQ (reference sequence). The CDR3 is made up of 14 amino acids. CDR3: CASSQGPQGDTQYF. The CDR3 bases are TGTGCTAGCAGCCAAGGACCTCAGGGAGATACGCAGTATTTT. The whole variable domain, filled in from reference TRBV7-7 and TRBJ2-3, reads GAGVSQSPRYKVTKRGQDVTLRCDPISSHATLYWYQQALGQGPEFLTYFNYEAQPDKSGLPSDRFSAERPEGSISTLTIQRTEQRDSAMYRCASSQGPQGDTQYFGPGTRLTVL.

The V and J genes are TRBV7-6 and TRBJ1-2; D is unclear. Germline CDR1 is SGHVS and CDR2 is FNYEAQ. The CDR3 has 14 residues. Trimming stripped 5 bases from V and 0 bases from J, with 10 bases between. The CDR3, as DNA: TGTGCCAGCAGCATCGGGGAGGCTAACTATGGCTACACCTTC. Translated, it gives CASSIGEANYGYTF.

This clone has more than one count but fewer than ten. The chain is built from TRBV19 and TRBJ2-1; TRBD2 matches at 10 bases. This CDR3 spans 17 amino acids. Germline assignment: CDR1 LNHDA and CDR2 SQIVND (reference sequence). With V trimmed by 6 bases and J by 1 base, 9 bases remained unmatched. The CDR3 loop reads CASRRDGAGGSYNEQFF. The CDR3 DNA reads TGTGCCAGTAGACGAGATGGAGCGGGGGGGTCCTACAATGAGCAGTTCTTC.

This clone was seen a handful of times. This chain uses TRBV7-9 with TRBJ1-5; D gene uncertain. V lost 1 base and J 0 bases, leaving 7 bases between the germline ends. CDR3 length: 15 amino acids. Germline V gene data show CDR1 as SEHNR and CDR2 as FQNEAQ (reference sequence). CDR3 nucleotide sequence: TGTGCCAGCAGCTTAGGGTCCGGTAGCAATCAGCCCCAGCATTTT. It translates to CASSLGSGSNQPQHF.